This TCR beta chain is from a study of T cells in Graves' hyperthyroidism and ophthalmopathy. General study results and limits: From stable hyperthyroidism, ophthalmopathy was separated by a 13 V-J model.

Absence of ophthalmopathy progression within 18 months defined stable Graves' hyperthyroidism. CDR1 SNHLY and CDR2 FYNNEI come from the germline V gene. V trimming: 6 bases; J trimming: 4 bases; junction bases outside the gene matches: 7. CDR3 length equals 15 residues. At least ten counts were recorded for this clonotype. The target antigen is unknown. What was amplified from RNA transcripts were TCR beta CDR3 regions. Researchers ran a first-round RT-PCR on the TCR CDR3 using the HTBI primer set. TCRdb processed the multiplex PCR reads anew with MiXCR; each CDR3 protein has one entry. The sample yields hundreds of thousands of distinct CDR3 sequences, approximately 15% seen once.

This chain joins TRBV2 and TRBJ2-3; 10 positions agree with TRBD2. What was sequenced was blood. The source of this sequence is a woman in her late teens or twenties with Graves' hyperthyroidism. The CDR3: CASSAKLAGADTQYF. The CDR3 DNA follows: TGTGCCAGCAGCGCCAAGCTAGCGGGAGCAGATACGCAGTATTTT. The full variable domain, in which reference TRBV2 and TRBJ2-3 provide the parts outside the CDR3, is EPEVTQTPSHQVTQMGQEVILRCVPISNHLYFYWYRQILGQKVEFLVSFYNNEISEKSEIFDDQFSVERPDGSNFTLKIRSTKLEDSAMYFCASSAKLAGADTQYFGPGTRLTVL.